The 32 T cell receptor beta chains listed next were all sequenced from one sample in a study of cytotoxic CD8 clonotypes in ibrutinib-treated CLL. Profiling relied on immunoSEQ multiplex PCR, and the TCRdb table lists in-frame clones only, not all of them. The sample lists roughly 180,000 clones, under 85% occurring once. Sequenced here: PBMCs, sampled after 24 months of ibrutinib treatment. All receptors come from a human donor with chronic lymphocytic leukemia.

This chain links TRBV28 with TRBJ2-5; TRBD2 matches at 8 bases. V was pared by 2 bases and J by 1 base, with 9 bases of the junction left unmatched. Germline V gene lookup returns CDR1 MDHEN and CDR2 SYDVKM. This CDR3 spans 17 amino acids. The DNA for the CDR3 is TGTGCCAGCAGTTTAGGTCAAGTCGCGGGGGGCCAAGAGACCCAGTACTTC. Translated, it gives CASSLGQVAGGQETQYF.

The chain couples TRBV7-3 to TRBJ2-5, with D possibly matching TRBD2 (6 bases). The CDR3 loop spans 15 amino acids. Germline CDR1 reads SGHTA; CDR2 reads FQGTGA. Trimming shortened V by 2 bases and J by 4 bases, and 14 bases separated the two germline ends. CDR3 bases: TGTGCCAGCAGCTTACTACACGGGAGAGGAGAGACCCAGTACTTC. This codes for CASSLLHGRGETQYF.

V and J are TRBV13 and TRBJ1-1; 7 bases fit TRBD1. Germline CDR1 and CDR2: PRHDT and FYEKMQ (reference sequence). The CDR3 has 14 residues. J lost 6 bases, V lost 5 bases, and 9 bases had no gene match. CDR3 coding DNA: TGTGCCAGCAGCCCTCGACAGGGCCGCGCTGAAGCTTTCTTT. Amino acids: CASSPRQGRAEAFF.

There are a few counts of this clone. This chain joins TRBV7-2 and TRBJ2-4; no clear D gene. CDR1 SGHTA and CDR2 FQGNSA come from the germline V gene. Trimming pared 5 bases from V and 6 bases from J, leaving 14 bases between. The CDR3 length is 14 residues. CDR3 residues: CASSQFPASNIQYF. CDR3 DNA sequence: TGTGCCAGCAGCCAATTCCCCGCTTCAAACATTCAGTACTTC.

This clone was seen only once. V gene TRBV27 combines with J gene TRBJ2-3; D ambiguous. The germline CDR1 and CDR2 sequences are MNHEY and SMNVEV (reference sequence). The CDR3 runs 16 residues. The V end lost 0 bases, the J end lost 3 bases, and 13 bases lay between the germline ends. The CDR3 sequence: CASSLSTLLLTDTQYF. CDR3 coding DNA: TGTGCCAGCAGTTTATCCACTCTCCTTCTTACAGATACGCAGTATTTT.

This clone was detected ten times or more. This chain joins TRBV19 and TRBJ2-1, with TRBD2 identical over 7 bases. CDR1 and CDR2 (germline): LNHDA, SQIVND (reference sequence). V shed 5 bases, J shed 2 bases, and the junction held 6 bases outside the gene matches. The CDR3 totals 15 residues. CDR3 sequence: CASSLAGVAYNEQFF. CDR3 nucleotides: TGTGCCAGTAGTCTGGCGGGGGTCGCCTACAATGAGCAGTTCTTC.

The chain joins TRBV7-9 to TRBJ2-7; 11 nucleotides match TRBD2. Germline loops: CDR1 SEHNR, CDR2 FQNEAQ (reference sequence). CDR3 length: 15 amino acids. The ends lost 9 bases at V and 6 bases at J; junction bases unmatched: 13. The CDR3 loop is CASSGGADGRSEQYF. CDR3 coding DNA: TGTGCCAGTAGCGGGGGGGCAGACGGTCGGAGCGAGCAGTACTTC.

The gene calls are TRBV5-4 and TRBJ2-1; tentatively, D is TRBD1 (5 bases). Trimming removed 0 bases from V and 5 bases from J, with 15 bases in between. CDR1 is SGHNT and CDR2 is YYREEE in the germline V gene (reference sequence). This CDR3 has 16 residues. CDR3 protein: CASSLAPGKGDNEQFF. The DNA for the CDR3 is TGTGCCAGCAGCTTGGCGCCAGGGAAAGGCGACAATGAGCAGTTCTTC. The whole variable domain, remainder taken from reference TRBV5-4 and TRBJ2-1, is ETGVTQSPTHLIKTRGQQVTLRCSSQSGHNTVSWYQQALGQGPQFIFQYYREEENGRGNFPPRFSGLQFPNYSSELNVNALELDDSALYLCASSLAPGKGDNEQFFGPGTRLTVL.

This clone came up once. The rearrangement joins TRBV7-2 to TRBJ2-5, with D perhaps given as TRBD1 or TRBD2 (5 bases each). The V gene lost 1 base and the J gene lost 7 bases, with 19 bases spanning the gap. Germline V gene sequence: CDR1 SGHTA, CDR2 FQGNSA. CDR3 length equals 16 residues. The CDR3 coding sequence is TGTGCCAGCAGCTTAGGGTCGACTGGGGGTACGGGGACCCAGTACTTC. Protein sequence: CASSLGSTGGTGTQYF.

The chain has TRBV10-3 and TRBJ1-1, with D maybe TRBD1 (6 bases). Between the trimmed V and J ends, which lost 11 bases and 0 bases, there was a span of 13 bases. The V gene's germline CDR1 is ENHRY and CDR2 SYGVKD. The CDR3 has 13 amino acids. The CDR3 DNA reads TGTGCCGCGGCGGGACACATGAACACTGAAGCTTTCTTT. Its translation is CAAAGHMNTEAFF.

This clone has just one count. The chain links TRBV5-6 to TRBJ2-7; D is possibly TRBD1 (5 bases). Trimming cost V 0 bases and J 2 bases, with 9 bases left between them. Germline V gene lookup returns CDR1 SGHDT and CDR2 YYEEEE. The CDR3 has 14 amino acids. CDR3 nucleotides: TGTGCCAGCAGCTTGGGCCGCAGGGCCTACGAGCAGTACTTC. Translated, it gives CASSLGRRAYEQYF.

CDR3 in amino acids: CASSLESGSYNEQFF. As DNA, the CDR3 is TGCGCCAGCAGCTTGGAATCCGGATCCTACAATGAGCAGTTCTTC. V and J are TRBV5-1 and TRBJ2-1; D remains unclear. V was shortened by 0 bases and J by 1 base, with 8 bases between the two germline ends. This CDR3 contains 15 residues. Germline V CDR1 and CDR2: SGHRS, YFSETQ.

The chain has TRBV7-2 and TRBJ1-1; 7 nucleotides agree with TRBD1. Losses at the gene ends were 5 bases for V and 1 base for J; bases not matched to a gene: 4. CDR3 size: 14 residues. Germline V gene lookup returns CDR1 SGHTA and CDR2 FQGNSA. As DNA, the CDR3 is TGTGCCAGCAGCCCGGGACAGACGAACACTGAAGCTTTCTTT. Translation gives CASSPGQTNTEAFF. Combining the CDR3 with reference TRBV7-2 and TRBJ1-1 gives the whole variable domain GAGVSQSPSNKVTEKGKDVELRCDPISGHTALYWYRQSLGQGLEFLIYFQGNSAPDKSGLPSDRFSAERTGGSVSTLTIQRTQQEDSAVYLCASSPGQTNTEAFFGQGTRLTVV.

This chain joins TRBV7-2 and TRBJ2-3, with a tentative D call TRBD2 (6 bases). CDR1 is SGHTA, CDR2 FQGNSA, per germline. The CDR3 is made up of 12 amino acids. V lost 9 bases and J lost 7, with 14 bases in between. The CDR3 reads CASSWRGHTQYF. As DNA, the CDR3 is TGTGCCAGTAGTTGGAGGGGCCATACGCAGTATTTT.

V is TRBV5-1 and J is TRBJ2-1; tentative D call: TRBD1 (7 bases). The CDR3 spans 17 residues. The V end lost 2 bases, the J end lost 9 bases, and 24 bases lay between the germline ends. The germline gives CDR1 SGHRS, CDR2 YFSETQ. CDR3 sequence reads: CASSLISGGLRLGEQFF. CDR3 nucleotides: TGCGCCAGCAGCTTAATATCAGGGGGACTTAGGCTAGGTGAGCAGTTCTTC.

J is TRBJ1-6 and V is TRBV30; D unresolved. Trimming cost V 5 bases and J 11 bases, with 7 bases left between them. There are 10 residues in the CDR3. The germline CDR1 and CDR2 sequences are GTSNPN and SVGIG (reference sequence). The CDR3 DNA reads as TGTGCCTGGGGGCGGACACCCCTCCACTTT. Its translation: CAWGRTPLHF. Complete variable domain (other parts from reference TRBV30 and TRBJ1-6): SQTIHQWPATLVQPVGSPLSLECTVEGTSNPNLYWYRQAAGRGLQLLFYSVGIGQISSEVPQNLSASRPQDRQFILSSKKLLLSDSGFYLCAWGRTPLHFGNGTRLTVT.

The V call is TRBV5-1, the J call TRBJ2-5; D perhaps matches TRBD1 (5 bases). This CDR3 spans 15 amino acids. V was shortened by 0 bases and J by 3 bases, with 12 bases between the two germline ends. Germline lookup yields CDR1 SGHRS and CDR2 YFSETQ. The CDR3 DNA is TGCGCCAGCAGCTTGGCTGGGCAGGGCGAAGAGACCCAGTACTTC. Encoded protein: CASSLAGQGEETQYF.

J is TRBJ1-2 and V is TRBV4-3; no reliable D call. Per germline, CDR1 LGHNA and CDR2 YSLEER. The CDR3 spans 15 residues. The V gene lost 3 bases and the J gene lost 2 bases, with 13 bases spanning the gap. CDR3 DNA: TGCGCCAGCAGCCAGGCGGGCAATCGCAACTATGGCTACACCTTC. Translating it yields CASSQAGNRNYGYTF.

The chain joins TRBV6-1 to TRBJ2-4; D is possibly TRBD1 (6 bases). V was pared by 3 bases and J by 0 bases, with 9 bases between. Germline loops: CDR1 MNHNS, CDR2 SASEGT. The CDR3 totals 15 residues. CDR3: CASSEQGSAKNIQYF. CDR3 nucleotide sequence: TGTGCCAGCAGTGAGCAGGGGTCAGCCAAAAACATTCAGTACTTC.

CDR3 amino acids: CASSPPVAGGRNEQFF. CDR3 nucleotides: TGTGCCAGCTCACCACCCGTAGCGGGAGGGCGCAATGAGCAGTTCTTC. This chain links TRBV18 with TRBJ2-1; 11 nucleotides match TRBD2. Germline V gene lookup returns CDR1 KGHSH and CDR2 LQKENI. CDR3 length equals 16 residues. V was clipped by 0 bases and J by 6 bases; unmatched bases: 4.

This chain joins TRBV9 and TRBJ1-5; no clear D gene. The V end lost 1 base, the J end lost 7 bases, and 6 bases lay between the germline ends. Germline V gives CDR1 SGDLS, CDR2 YYNGEE. This CDR3 contains 12 residues. CDR3 protein: CASSVPQQPQHF. DNA of the CDR3: TGTGCCAGCAGCGTACCACAACAGCCCCAGCATTTT. The variable domain in full, with the rest retrieved from reference TRBV9 and TRBJ1-5, is DSGVTQTPKHLITATGQRVTLRCSPRSGDLSVYWYQQSLDQGLQFLIQYYNGEERAKGNILERFSAQQFPDLHSELNLSSLELGDSALYFCASSVPQQPQHFGDGTRLSIL.

The rearrangement links TRBV28 to TRBJ2-7; tentative D call: TRBD1 (6 bases). The V and J ends lost 5 bases and 0 bases respectively, with 11 bases between them. The CDR3 runs 14 residues. CDR1 is MDHEN, CDR2 SYDVKM, per germline. The CDR3 region is CASSGQTSSYEQYF. CDR3 bases: TGTGCCAGCAGTGGACAGACCAGCTCCTACGAGCAGTACTTC.

The chain couples TRBV19 to TRBJ2-2, with 11 bases that match TRBD2. The CDR3 is 14 amino acids. V lost 6 bases, J lost 6 bases, and 3 bases stayed unmatched. Germline loops: CDR1 LNHDA, CDR2 SQIVND (reference sequence). The CDR3 DNA reads as TGTGCCAGTAGACTAGCGGGAGTTTCCGGGGAGCTGTTTTTT. Its protein product is CASRLAGVSGELFF.

The chain recombines TRBV5-6 with TRBJ1-1; the D gene is possibly TRBD1 (6 bases). V lost 4 bases and J 1 base, leaving 17 bases between the germline ends. This CDR3 spans 16 amino acids. The germline gives CDR1 SGHDT, CDR2 YYEEEE. CDR3 sequence (DNA): TGTGCCAGCAGCAATTTCGAGGGGGGTGAGAACACTGAAGCTTTCTTT. It translates to CASSNFEGGENTEAFF.

This rearrangement joins TRBV19 to TRBJ2-2; 12 positions agree with TRBD2. CDR3 size: 14 residues. With 8 bases clipped from V and 3 bases from J, the junction kept 1 base outside the gene matches. The germline V gene has CDR1 LNHDA and CDR2 SQIVND (reference sequence). The CDR3 spells CASRLAGDTGELFF. CDR3 bases: TGTGCCAGTCGACTAGCGGGAGACACCGGGGAGCTGTTTTTT.

This chain joins TRBV2 and TRBJ2-2; maybe TRBD1 (5 bases). Germline V lookup: CDR1 SNHLY, CDR2 FYNNEI. Trimming cost V 7 bases and J 5 bases, with 11 bases left between them. The CDR3 sequence is 13 residues long. CDR3: CASNSQGTGELFF. The CDR3 bases are TGTGCCAGCAACAGCCAGGGTACCGGGGAGCTGTTTTTT.

The chain has TRBV6-1 and TRBJ2-3; D is possibly TRBD2 (6 bases). This CDR3 has 15 residues. Germline V CDR1 and CDR2: MNHNS, SASEGT. V lost 7 bases and J 4 bases, leaving 18 bases between the germline ends. The CDR3 DNA reads as TGTGCCAGCAAGAGAGAGCGGAGGGGCCCAGATACGCAGTATTTT. This gives the protein CASKRERRGPDTQYF.

This clone was seen once. The rearrangement uses TRBV7-9 and TRBJ1-1; unclear D gene. The CDR3 sequence is 15 residues long. V gave up 0 bases and J gave up 4 bases, with 12 bases separating them. The germline V gene has CDR1 SEHNR and CDR2 FQNEAQ (reference sequence). This CDR3 reads CASSLASGGVTEAFF. CDR3 nucleotide sequence: TGTGCCAGCAGCTTAGCGTCCGGTGGGGTCACTGAAGCTTTCTTT.

The chain joins TRBV19 to TRBJ1-3, with a possible D match to TRBD1 (5 bases). CDR1 and CDR2 (germline): LNHDA, SQIVND (reference sequence). The CDR3 length is 16 residues. The ends were cut back, 8 bases at V and 1 base at J, with 18 bases in the middle. The CDR3 here is CASHPPRGVSGNTIYF. The CDR3 region has the DNA TGTGCCAGTCACCCCCCAAGAGGGGTTTCTGGAAACACCATATATTTT. The full variable domain, rest sourced from reference TRBV19 and TRBJ1-3, is DGGITQSPKYLFRKEGQNVTLSCEQNLNHDAMYWYRQDPGQGLRLIYYSQIVNDFQKGDIAEGYSVSREKKESFPLTVTSAQKNPTAFYLCASHPPRGVSGNTIYFGEGSWLTVV.

The CDR3 region is CASSLDSWSKNIQYF. The CDR3 DNA is TGCGCCAGCAGCTTGGACAGTTGGAGCAAAAACATTCAGTACTTC. The chain carries TRBV5-1 and TRBJ2-4; D is undetermined. V shed 0 bases and J shed 3 bases, with 10 bases lying between them. The CDR3 runs 15 residues. Germline V gene sequence: CDR1 SGHRS, CDR2 YFSETQ.

The genes are TRBV7-2 and TRBJ2-1, with 7 bases matching TRBD1. Germline CDR1 is SGHTA and CDR2 is FQGNSA. V lost 6 bases, J lost 0 bases, and 5 bases stayed unmatched. The CDR3 is 15 residues long. CDR3 sequence (DNA): TGTGCCAGCAGGTCACAGGGGAGCTCCTACAATGAGCAGTTCTTC. This encodes CASRSQGSSYNEQFF.

This chain connects TRBV7-9 to TRBJ2-3; TRBD2 might be the D (6 bases). Trimming pared 1 base from V and 2 bases from J, leaving 10 bases between. Germline lookup yields CDR1 SEHNR and CDR2 FQNEAQ (reference sequence). The CDR3 has 15 residues. The CDR3 loop reads CASSLVLALTDTQYF. In nucleotides, the CDR3 is TGTGCCAGCAGCTTAGTGCTAGCGCTCACAGATACGCAGTATTTT.